This T cell receptor (beta chain) stems from a study of T cells after posttransplantation cyclophosphamide. Overall study findings and caveats: Donor CD8+ memory clones often dominated recipient blood repertoires at later times. Recipient CMV seropositivity and CMV reactivation strongly tracked TRB clonality.

V shed 3 bases and J shed 4 bases, with 11 bases lying between them. The length of the CDR3 is 13 residues. Germline V gene sequence: CDR1 SGHRS, CDR2 YFSETQ. Assay used: immunoSEQ multiplex PCR; TCRdb lists only in-frame clones, some missing. The sample presents 14,000 or so clones, none singletons. Busulfan-fludarabine conditioning, marrow transplant, and cyclophosphamide on days +3 and +4 were administered. This clone was picked up many times. Its antigen is still unknown. The sequence was obtained from a female patient between 35 and 55 years old who received an allogeneic stem cell transplant from a related donor, was CMV-positive, and had no GVHD. Some of the T cells may derive from the graft donor. The specimen was PBMCs, collected 950 to 1,200 days after allogeneic stem cell transplant with posttransplant cyclophosphamide. This chain uses TRBV5-1 with TRBJ2-7; possible D gene TRBD1, 5 bases. The CDR3 sequence is CASSSQGKYEQYF. The CDR3, as DNA: TGCGCCAGCAGCTCTCAGGGAAAATACGAGCAGTACTTC. The full variable domain, with the rest looked up from reference TRBV5-1 and TRBJ2-7, is KAGVTQTPRYLIKTRGQQVTLSCSPISGHRSVSWYQQTPGQGLQFLFEYFSETQRNKGNFPGRFSGRQFSNSRSEMNVSTLELGDSALYLCASSSQGKYEQYFGPGTRLTVT.